This T cell receptor (beta chain) was sequenced during a study of T cell clusters in autoimmune cytopenias. TRB amplification used approximately 250 ng of peripheral blood genomic DNA. Germline lookup yields CDR1 SQVTM and CDR2 ANQGSEA. CDR3 size: 15 residues. Multiplex touch-down PCR amplified TRB using TRB-A and TRB-B pools in one tube. TCRdb reprocessed the multiplex PCR reads and reports one entry per CDR3 protein, with no DNA. The table gives several thousand distinct CDR3 sequences; the top ten clones make up about 32% of it. This same sample was also taken into another study, of T cell repertoires in aging, cancer and after chemotherapy.

The receptor comes from a human donor in good health. V is TRBV29-1 and J is TRBJ1-1. The sequenced sample consisted of peripheral blood. CDR3 loop: CSVARGGSVNTEAFF. Together with reference TRBV29-1 and TRBJ1-1, the CDR3 gives the full variable domain: SAVISQKPSRDICQRGTSLTIQCQVDSQVTMMFWYRQQPGQSLTLIATANQGSEATYESGFVIDKFPISRPNLTFSTLTVSNMSPEDSSIYLCSVARGGSVNTEAFFGQGTRLTVV.